The rows below give T cell receptor beta chains drawn from one sample of a study of cytomegalovirus exposure and HLA in healthy donors. TCRdb keeps only in-frame clones here, not all; method: immunoSEQ multiplex PCR. The data show about 120,000 clones, 63% seen once. The sample comprised PBMCs. The receptors were sampled from a man in his forties in good health and CMV-seropositive. The CDR3 runs from the conserved cysteine through the conserved F or W. The order of the fields is D gene, J gene, V gene, clone size, CDR3 protein, CDR3 DNA. A D gene is named only where the DNA matches it firmly. The size field is filled for only some rows; it gives once, few, many or a size class.

>TRBD1|TRBJ2-3|TRBV4-2|-
CASSQDWDRGQDTQYF
TGTGCCAGCAGCCAAGATTGGGACAGGGGGCAAGATACGCAGTATTTT
>TRBD1|TRBJ2-2|TRBV5-1|-
CASTRTGNTGELFF
TGCGCCAGCACCCGGACAGGGAACACCGGGGAGCTGTTTTTT
>-|TRBJ2-5|TRBV5-4|-
CASSLTSRGETQYF
TGTGCCAGCAGCTTGACGTCCAGGGGAGAGACCCAGTACTTC
>-|TRBJ1-4|TRBV5-1|-
CASSFQGEGLNEKLFF
TGCGCCAGCAGCTTCCAAGGGGAGGGACTTAATGAAAAACTGTTTTTT
>-|TRBJ1-2|TRBV4-3|-
CASSQDQAAPYGYTF
TGCGCCAGCAGCCAAGATCAGGCAGCCCCCTATGGCTACACCTTC
>TRBD1|TRBJ2-5|TRBV27|few
CASRRTGGETQYF
TGTGCCAGCAGGCGTACAGGGGGAGAGACCCAGTACTTC
>-|TRBJ2-5|TRBV6-5|-
CASSYPSGETQYF
TGTGCCAGCAGTTACCCGAGCGGTGAGACCCAGTACTTC
>-|TRBJ1-1|TRBV6-6|-
CASSPPKELNTEAFF
TGTGCCAGCAGTCCCCCAAAGGAGCTGAACACTGAAGCTTTCTTT
>TRBD1|TRBJ2-5|TRBV5-6|-
CASSGTGTGETQYF
TGTGCCAGCAGCGGGACAGGGACCGGGGAGACCCAGTACTTC
>-|TRBJ2-6|TRBV10-3|-
CAISGQDSGANVLTF
TGTGCCATCAGTGGACAGGACTCTGGGGCCAACGTCCTGACTTTC
>-|TRBJ1-6|TRBV11-2|once
CASSLGRSPLHF
TGTGCCAGCAGCTTGGGCAGATCACCCCTCCACTTT
>-|TRBJ1-4|TRBV7-9|-
CASSPGGFNEKLFF
TGTGCCAGCAGCCCCGGAGGATTTAATGAAAAACTGTTTTTT
>-|TRBJ1-5|TRBV5-8|-
CASSSRTGNWGNQPQHF
TGTGCCAGCAGTTCTAGAACAGGGAATTGGGGCAATCAGCCCCAGCATTTT
>-|TRBJ2-2|TRBV2|-
CASSAQGPSNTGELFF
TGTGCCAGCAGTGCACAGGGACCCTCGAACACCGGGGAGCTGTTTTTT
>TRBD2|TRBJ2-1|TRBV4-2|-
CASRVAGEYNEQFF
TGTGCCAGCAGGGTGGCGGGAGAGTACAATGAGCAGTTCTTC
>-|TRBJ2-7|TRBV5-4|-
CASRLEGGTYEQYF
TGTGCCAGCAGGTTGGAGGGAGGAACCTACGAGCAGTACTTC
>TRBD2|TRBJ2-1|TRBV9|-
CASSASGSSYNEQFF
TGTGCCAGCAGCGCTAGCGGGAGCTCCTACAATGAGCAGTTCTTC
>-|TRBJ1-1|TRBV25-1|-
CASSKNGGWNTEAFF
TGTGCCAGCAGTAAAAATGGGGGGTGGAACACTGAAGCTTTCTTT
>TRBD2|TRBJ2-5|TRBV4-2|-
CASSPSGLAGGPKTQYF
TGTGCCAGCAGCCCTTCGGGACTAGCGGGAGGGCCAAAGACCCAGTACTTC
>TRBD2|TRBJ2-1|TRBV10-3|-
CAISSGGANDEQFF
TGTGCCATCAGTAGCGGGGGGGCCAATGATGAGCAGTTCTTC
>TRBD2|TRBJ2-2|TRBV7-3|-
CASSLNAGGLTGELFF
TGTGCCAGCAGCTTAAATGCGGGGGGCTTGACCGGGGAGCTGTTTTTT
>TRBD2|TRBJ2-3|TRBV28|-
CASSLGTIGTDTQYF
TGTGCCAGCAGTTTAGGGACTATCGGGACAGATACGCAGTATTTT
>TRBD1|TRBJ2-1|TRBV7-3|-
CASSLNGQGAWDEQFF
TGTGCCAGCAGCTTAAACGGACAGGGGGCCTGGGATGAGCAGTTCTTC
>TRBD1|TRBJ2-3|TRBV7-7|few
CASSRDRWTGTQYF
TGTGCCAGCAGCCGGGACAGGTGGACGGGTACGCAGTATTTT
>TRBD2|TRBJ2-2|TRBV5-4|once
CASSLGTSGRHGELFF
TGTGCCAGCAGCCTCGGGACTAGCGGGAGGCACGGGGAGCTGTTTTTT
>-|TRBJ2-7|TRBV18|few
CASSPQSGVFYEQYF
TGTGCCAGCTCACCACAGTCCGGAGTTTTCTACGAGCAGTACTTC
>-|TRBJ2-5|TRBV7-8|-
CASRPRRGYQETQYF
TGTGCCAGCAGACCACGACGGGGGTACCAAGAGACCCAGTACTTC
>-|TRBJ1-1|TRBV20-1|-
CSAQTEEAFF
TGCAGTGCCCAGACGGAGGAGGCTTTCTTT
>TRBD1|TRBJ2-2|TRBV4-3|-
CASSQDGLPGGATGELFF
TGCGCCAGCAGCCAAGATGGTTTACCAGGGGGCGCAACCGGGGAGCTGTTTTTT
>TRBD1|TRBJ2-6|TRBV10-3|-
CAISEPSWTGGPSGANVLTF
TGTGCCATCAGTGAGCCCTCCTGGACAGGGGGCCCCTCTGGGGCCAACGTCCTGACTTTC
>-|TRBJ1-2|TRBV5-8|-
CASNSQGYYGYTF
TGTGCCAGCAACTCACAGGGATACTATGGCTACACCTTC
>-|TRBJ2-5|TRBV5-1|few
CASSFGQSQETQYF
TGCGCCAGCAGCTTTGGACAGTCCCAAGAGACCCAGTACTTC
>TRBD2|TRBJ2-3|TRBV2|-
CASRRLAGVRDTQYF
TGTGCCAGCAGAAGACTAGCGGGGGTCAGAGATACGCAGTATTTT
>TRBD2|TRBJ2-1|TRBV5-4|-
CASSLTSGTSYNEQFF
TGTGCCAGCAGCTTGACTAGCGGGACCTCCTACAATGAGCAGTTCTTC
>-|TRBJ1-6|TRBV29-1|-
CSVKTSYNSPLHF
TGCAGCGTAAAGACTTCCTATAATTCACCCCTCCACTTT
>TRBD1|TRBJ1-1|TRBV7-3|few
CASSLGTGLTEAFF
TGTGCCAGCAGCTTAGGGACAGGGCTCACTGAAGCTTTCTTT
>-|TRBJ1-1|TRBV28|-
CASSFPRTTMNTEAFF
TGTGCCAGCAGTTTCCCGCGGACAACGATGAACACTGAAGCTTTCTTT
>TRBD1|TRBJ1-6|TRBV5-6|-
CASSGSGTGVSPLHF
TGTGCCAGCAGCGGATCCGGGACAGGGGTTTCACCCCTCCACTTT
>-|TRBJ1-5|TRBV28|-
CASRAGTLSNQPQHF
TGTGCCAGCAGAGCGGGTACCTTGTCCAATCAGCCCCAGCATTTT
>TRBD2|TRBJ2-3|TRBV5-4|-
CASSLSLAGDRSTDTQYF
TGTGCCAGCAGCTTGTCACTAGCGGGGGACCGTAGCACAGATACGCAGTATTTT
>TRBD1|TRBJ2-1|TRBV27|-
CASSSRGQVVNEQFF
TGTGCCAGCAGTTCCCGGGGACAGGTGGTCAATGAGCAGTTCTTC
>TRBD1|TRBJ2-7|TRBV6-1|-
CASRDSWDRGSEQYF
TGTGCCAGCAGGGATTCGTGGGACAGGGGATCCGAGCAGTACTTC
>TRBD2|TRBJ2-2|TRBV11-3|-
CASSAGLAGDHGELFF
TGTGCCAGCAGCGCGGGACTAGCGGGAGACCACGGGGAGCTGTTTTTT
>-|TRBJ2-2|TRBV2|-
CASSVAVNTGELFF
TGTGCCAGCAGTGTGGCAGTGAACACCGGGGAGCTGTTTTTT
>-|TRBJ1-5|TRBV19|once
CASSSTGSNQPQHF
TGTGCCAGTAGTTCGACAGGTTCTAATCAGCCCCAGCATTTT
>-|TRBJ1-4|TRBV4-1|once
CASSQFPARGGGNEKLFF
TGCGCCAGCAGCCAATTCCCAGCCCGGGGGGGTGGTAATGAAAAACTGTTTTTT
>-|TRBJ2-7|TRBV5-1|few
CASSWTGGRSYEQYF
TGCGCCAGCAGCTGGACGGGGGGCCGCTCCTACGAGCAGTACTTC
>-|TRBJ1-1|TRBV10-3|-
CAISRGGAGTEAFF
TGTGCCATCAGCCGGGGAGGGGCAGGGACCGAAGCTTTCTTT
>-|TRBJ2-3|TRBV15|few
CATSRAGSTDTQYF
TGTGCCACCAGCAGAGCTGGCAGCACAGATACGCAGTATTTT
>TRBD1|TRBJ1-2|TRBV5-1|-
CASRGQGYGYTF
TGCGCCAGCAGAGGACAGGGGTATGGCTACACCTTC
>-|TRBJ2-1|TRBV19|-
CASSMHDSGGPSSYNEQFF
TGTGCCAGTAGTATGCACGACTCAGGGGGGCCGAGCTCCTACAATGAGCAGTTCTTC
>TRBD1|TRBJ1-5|TRBV6-5|-
CASSYTGGQPQHF
TGTGCCAGCAGTTATACAGGGGGTCAGCCCCAGCATTTT
>TRBD1|TRBJ2-3|TRBV7-3|-
CASSSQGHTQYF
TGTGCCAGCAGCTCACAGGGGCATACGCAGTATTTT